The 10 T cell receptor beta chains below all came from one sample that was sequenced in a study of blood T cell repertoires in COVID-19. The method was immunoSEQ multiplex PCR; TCRdb's version includes in-frame clones alone and lacks a portion of them. The repertoire includes roughly 90,000 clones, around 86% of them detected once, and 1.1% sits in the top ten. Sequenced: peripheral blood. Source of these receptors: a human donor in a cohort sampled during active COVID-19.

The CDR3 bases are TGCAGCGGGGGGGCCTCCGGGGACAATGAGCAGTTCTTC. This gives the protein CSGGASGDNEQFF. This sequence joins TRBV29-1 and TRBJ2-1; D possibly matches TRBD1 or TRBD2 (6 bases each). The CDR3 loop spans 13 amino acids. The V gene's germline CDR1 is SQVTM and CDR2 ANQGSEA. The ends were cut back, 7 bases at V and 5 bases at J, with 15 bases in the middle.

The V gene is TRBV28, the J gene TRBJ2-7; TRBD2 matches at 7 bases. The CDR3 contains 17 residues. Per germline, CDR1 MDHEN and CDR2 SYDVKM. The J segment lost 5 bases and the V segment lost 5 bases, leaving 18 bases of the junction unmatched. The CDR3 DNA sequence: TGTGCCAGCAGTCTCCTAGCGGATTGGGGGTCAATTGACGAGCAGTACTTC. Protein: CASSLLADWGSIDEQYF. The whole variable domain, remainder taken from reference TRBV28 and TRBJ2-7, is DVKVTQSSRYLVKRTGEKVFLECVQDMDHENMFWYRQDPGLGLRLIYFSYDVKMKEKGDIPEGYSVSREKKERFSLILESASTNQTSMYLCASSLLADWGSIDEQYFGPGTRLTVT.

This chain uses TRBV27 with TRBJ1-2, with 7 bases identical to TRBD1. The junction had 6 bases not matched to a gene; V was cut back by 6 bases and J by 5 bases. This CDR3 is 13 amino acids long. Germline V gene lookup returns CDR1 MNHEY and CDR2 SMNVEV (reference sequence). CDR3 coding DNA: TGTGCCAGCAGGCGACAGGGAAAGTATGGCTACACCTTC. Translating gives CASRRQGKYGYTF.

For the CDR3, the DNA is TGTGCCAGCAGTTTAGGCACGGGAGAGGGTACCGGGGAGCTGTTTTTT. Translating gives CASSLGTGEGTGELFF. J is TRBJ2-2 and V is TRBV27, with D perhaps matching TRBD2 (6 bases). Germline V lookup: CDR1 MNHEY, CDR2 SMNVEV (reference sequence). Trimming took off 2 bases at V and 5 bases at J, with 15 bases between the two ends. The CDR3 is 16 amino acids.

Note on this clone: The sample carries other DNA sequences with the same CDR3. The chain recombines TRBV6-6 with TRBJ1-1; 7 nucleotides agree with TRBD1. Germline V gene lookup returns CDR1 MNHNY and CDR2 SVGAGI (reference sequence). J lost 5 bases, V lost 6 bases, and 6 bases had no gene match. The CDR3 has 13 residues. The CDR3 spells CASSRQGGTEAFF. The CDR3 nucleotides are TGTGCCAGCAGCCGACAGGGAGGAACTGAAGCTTTCTTT.

The chain recombines TRBV5-3 with TRBJ2-1, with 10 bases aligning to TRBD2. TRBV5-3 is classed as an ORF, of uncertain function. The length of the CDR3 is 21 residues. V lost 4 bases, J lost 0 bases, and 19 bases stayed unmatched. This chain's CDR3 is CARSLDLAGVRDWGSYNEQFF. The CDR3 DNA sequence: TGTGCCAGAAGCCTCGATCTAGCGGGAGTTAGAGATTGGGGCTCCTACAATGAGCAGTTCTTC.

The V call is TRBV7-2, the J call TRBJ2-1; 7 nucleotides align to TRBD2. Germline values: CDR1 SGHTA, CDR2 FQGNSA. The CDR3 extends over 11 amino acids. With 4 bases clipped from V and 15 bases from J, the junction kept 6 bases outside the gene matches. Here the CDR3 reads CASSSGLDLFF. The CDR3 region has the DNA TGTGCCAGCAGCTCCGGACTAGACCTGTTCTTC.

The V call is TRBV27, the J call TRBJ2-1; D perhaps matches TRBD2 (5 bases). The CDR3 covers 14 residues. CDR1 is MNHEY and CDR2 is SMNVEV in the germline V gene (reference sequence). Trimming cost V 2 bases and J 5 bases, with 10 bases left between them. The CDR3 protein is CASSLEGAHNEQFF. DNA for the CDR3: TGTGCCAGCAGTTTAGAGGGAGCGCACAATGAGCAGTTCTTC.

This clone was detected only a few times. The chain is built from TRBV6-5 and TRBJ1-2; perhaps TRBD1 as D (5 bases). The V gene's germline CDR1 is MNHEY and CDR2 SVGAGI. The V end lost 6 bases, the J end lost 3 bases, and 14 bases lay between the germline ends. The length of the CDR3 is 14 residues. CDR3 DNA: TGTGCCAGCAGCACCTTAGCAGGGCACTATGGCTACACCTTC. It yields the protein CASSTLAGHYGYTF.

This chain links TRBV5-1 with TRBJ2-1, with 9 bases matching TRBD2. This CDR3 contains 15 residues. Germline loops: CDR1 SGHRS, CDR2 YFSETQ. The junction had 5 bases not matched to a gene; V was cut back by 4 bases and J by 3 bases. In DNA form, the CDR3 reads TGCGCCAGCAGCCTAGAGACTAGCGGCTACAATGAGCAGTTCTTC. Its protein product is CASSLETSGYNEQFF. Combining the CDR3 with reference TRBV5-1 and TRBJ2-1 gives the whole variable domain KAGVTQTPRYLIKTRGQQVTLSCSPISGHRSVSWYQQTPGQGLQFLFEYFSETQRNKGNFPGRFSGRQFSNSRSEMNVSTLELGDSALYLCASSLETSGYNEQFFGPGTRLTVL.